The rows below give T cell receptor beta chains drawn from one sample of a study of T cell repertoires in cytomegalovirus infection. No antigen has been identified for these receptors. TCRdb itself ran the reads through MiXCR, one entry per CDR3 protein. The repertoire holds about 920,000 distinct CDR3 sequences, with 30% to 40% as singletons. Source: cultured CD8+ T cells from PBMCs, taken from culture after CMV antigen stimulation. Receptors were obtained from a human donor in good health (CMV status not recorded). Some clones in this sample may be carry-over from other donors' samples. CDR3s include the opening cysteine and the closing phenylalanine or tryptophan. The order of the fields is CDR3 protein, CDR3 DNA, CDR3 length, J gene, V gene, clone size, D gene. A D gene is named only where the DNA matches it firmly. Clone size appears in some rows only: once, few, many, or a class for an expanded clone.

cdr3_aa: CASRRQGGSEKLFF; cdr3_nt: TGTGCCAGCAGGCGACAGGGCGGGAGTGAAAAACTGTTTTTT; cdr3_length: 14; j_call: TRBJ1-4; v_call: TRBV2; clone_size: few; d_call: TRBD1
cdr3_aa: CSARPKGGGETQYF; cdr3_nt: TGCAGTGCTAGGCCGAAGGGGGGCGGGGAGACCCAGTACTTC; cdr3_length: 14; j_call: TRBJ2-5; v_call: TRBV20-1; clone_size: -; d_call: -
cdr3_aa: CASSEGVSGVDTQYF; cdr3_nt: TGTGCCAGCAGTGAAGGGGTTAGCGGGGTAGATACGCAGTATTTT; cdr3_length: 15; j_call: TRBJ2-3; v_call: TRBV6-1; clone_size: few; d_call: TRBD2
cdr3_aa: CASSADRKFNYGYTF; cdr3_nt: TGTGCCAGCTCTGCCGACAGGAAATTTAACTATGGCTACACCTTC; cdr3_length: 15; j_call: TRBJ1-2; v_call: TRBV25-1; clone_size: -; d_call: -
cdr3_aa: CASSQGEFGTDTQYF; cdr3_nt: TGTGCCAGCAGTCAAGGGGAATTCGGCACAGATACGCAGTATTTT; cdr3_length: 15; j_call: TRBJ2-3; v_call: TRBV12-3/TRBV12-4; clone_size: few; d_call: -
cdr3_aa: CASSQDVGIGGYGYTF; cdr3_nt: TGCGCCAGCAGCCAAGATGTGGGGATCGGAGGGTATGGCTACACCTTC; cdr3_length: 16; j_call: TRBJ1-2; v_call: TRBV4-1; clone_size: -; d_call: -
cdr3_aa: CASSLGSRGNQPQHF; cdr3_nt: TGTGCCAGCAGTTTAGGTTCCAGGGGCAATCAGCCCCAGCATTTT; cdr3_length: 15; j_call: TRBJ1-5; v_call: TRBV27; clone_size: -; d_call: -
cdr3_aa: CSAEGGTGRGEKLFF; cdr3_nt: TGCAGTGCTGAAGGAGGGACAGGGAGGGGAGAAAAACTGTTTTTT; cdr3_length: 15; j_call: TRBJ1-4; v_call: TRBV20-1; clone_size: few; d_call: TRBD1
cdr3_aa: CASSLPTEARETQYF; cdr3_nt: TGTGCCAGCAGCCTCCCGACAGAAGCAAGAGAAACCCAGTACTTC; cdr3_length: 15; j_call: TRBJ2-5; v_call: TRBV7-9; clone_size: few; d_call: -
cdr3_aa: CASSRQDNQPQHF; cdr3_nt: TGTGCCAGCAGCCGACAAGACAATCAGCCCCAGCATTTT; cdr3_length: 13; j_call: TRBJ1-5; v_call: TRBV7-8; clone_size: few; d_call: -
cdr3_aa: CASSSNEGTDTQYF; cdr3_nt: TGTGCCAGCAGCTCTAATGAGGGGACAGATACGCAGTATTTT; cdr3_length: 14; j_call: TRBJ2-3; v_call: TRBV7-9; clone_size: many; d_call: -
cdr3_aa: CASSRDSEQFF; cdr3_nt: TGTGCCAGCAGCCGGGACTCAGAGCAGTTCTTC; cdr3_length: 11; j_call: TRBJ2-1; v_call: TRBV5-8; clone_size: few; d_call: -
cdr3_aa: CASSVGWGYTF; cdr3_nt: TGTGCCAGCAGTGTGGGATGGGGCTACACCTTC; cdr3_length: 11; j_call: TRBJ1-2; v_call: TRBV25-1; clone_size: -; d_call: -
cdr3_aa: CASSSIRDRVYNEQFF; cdr3_nt: TGTGCCAGCAGTTCTATACGGGACAGGGTTTACAATGAGCAGTTCTTC; cdr3_length: 16; j_call: TRBJ2-1; v_call: TRBV6-2/TRBV6-3; clone_size: many; d_call: TRBD1
cdr3_aa: CASSERPEVQKGGYTF; cdr3_nt: TGTGCCAGCAGTGAACGCCCGGAGGTACAGAAGGGTGGCTACACCTTC; cdr3_length: 16; j_call: TRBJ1-2; v_call: TRBV6-1; clone_size: -; d_call: -
cdr3_aa: CATSRGQIGANEKLFF; cdr3_nt: TGTGCCACCAGCAGAGGACAAATCGGGGCTAATGAAAAACTGTTTTTT; cdr3_length: 16; j_call: TRBJ1-4; v_call: TRBV15; clone_size: -; d_call: -
cdr3_aa: CASSLSGNTGELFF; cdr3_nt: TGTGCCAGCAGCCTTAGCGGGAACACCGGGGAGCTGTTTTTT; cdr3_length: 14; j_call: TRBJ2-2; v_call: TRBV27; clone_size: many; d_call: -
cdr3_aa: CASSSNPGTGDGNEQFF; cdr3_nt: TGTGCCAGCAGCTCCAACCCCGGGACAGGGGATGGCAATGAGCAGTTCTTC; cdr3_length: 17; j_call: TRBJ2-1; v_call: TRBV7-9; clone_size: -; d_call: TRBD1
cdr3_aa: CASSTPLEGGPYNEQFF; cdr3_nt: TGTGCCAGCAGCACCCCTTTGGAGGGGGGGCCGTACAATGAGCAGTTCTTC; cdr3_length: 17; j_call: TRBJ2-1; v_call: TRBV7-9; clone_size: -; d_call: -
cdr3_aa: CASSYSLGMSTDTQYF; cdr3_nt: TGTGCCAGCAGTTACTCACTAGGGATGAGCACAGATACGCAGTATTTT; cdr3_length: 16; j_call: TRBJ2-3; v_call: TRBV6-5; clone_size: -; d_call: -
cdr3_aa: CASSPSLGSNTEAFF; cdr3_nt: TGTGCCAGCAGTCCCTCTCTCGGTTCGAACACTGAAGCTTTCTTT; cdr3_length: 15; j_call: TRBJ1-1; v_call: TRBV6-2/TRBV6-3; clone_size: -; d_call: -
cdr3_aa: CASSKDRSYGYTF; cdr3_nt: TGTGCCAGCAGCAAAGACAGGAGCTATGGCTACACCTTC; cdr3_length: 13; j_call: TRBJ1-2; v_call: TRBV7-6; clone_size: once; d_call: -
cdr3_aa: CASSLGGVAGVLGNTGELFF; cdr3_nt: TGTGCCAGCAGCTTAGGAGGAGTAGCGGGAGTACTAGGGAACACCGGGGAGCTGTTTTTT; cdr3_length: 20; j_call: TRBJ2-2; v_call: TRBV7-2; clone_size: many; d_call: TRBD2
cdr3_aa: CASRGGGSPWEPQYF; cdr3_nt: TGTGCCAGCAGGGGGGGAGGGAGCCCCTGGGAGCCCCAGTATTTT; cdr3_length: 15; j_call: TRBJ2-3; v_call: TRBV6-8; clone_size: once; d_call: TRBD2
cdr3_aa: CASSYSTERGPTFTDTQYF; cdr3_nt: TGTGCCAGCAGTTACTCGACCGAGCGGGGGCCAACCTTCACAGATACGCAGTATTTT; cdr3_length: 19; j_call: TRBJ2-3; v_call: TRBV6-2/TRBV6-3; clone_size: -; d_call: TRBD2
cdr3_aa: CVSSLSPGDTQYF; cdr3_nt: TGTGTCAGCAGCCTCTCGCCGGGGGATACGCAGTATTTT; cdr3_length: 13; j_call: TRBJ2-3; v_call: TRBV11-2; clone_size: -; d_call: -
cdr3_aa: CASTGLAGGSGQATQYF; cdr3_nt: TGTGCCAGCACGGGCCTAGCGGGGGGCTCCGGCCAGGCGACCCAGTACTTC; cdr3_length: 17; j_call: TRBJ2-5; v_call: TRBV6-5; clone_size: -; d_call: TRBD2
cdr3_aa: CASSLHTGLAGLQETQYF; cdr3_nt: TGTGCCAGCAGCTTACATACGGGACTAGCGGGACTCCAAGAGACCCAGTACTTC; cdr3_length: 18; j_call: TRBJ2-5; v_call: TRBV7-2; clone_size: few; d_call: TRBD2